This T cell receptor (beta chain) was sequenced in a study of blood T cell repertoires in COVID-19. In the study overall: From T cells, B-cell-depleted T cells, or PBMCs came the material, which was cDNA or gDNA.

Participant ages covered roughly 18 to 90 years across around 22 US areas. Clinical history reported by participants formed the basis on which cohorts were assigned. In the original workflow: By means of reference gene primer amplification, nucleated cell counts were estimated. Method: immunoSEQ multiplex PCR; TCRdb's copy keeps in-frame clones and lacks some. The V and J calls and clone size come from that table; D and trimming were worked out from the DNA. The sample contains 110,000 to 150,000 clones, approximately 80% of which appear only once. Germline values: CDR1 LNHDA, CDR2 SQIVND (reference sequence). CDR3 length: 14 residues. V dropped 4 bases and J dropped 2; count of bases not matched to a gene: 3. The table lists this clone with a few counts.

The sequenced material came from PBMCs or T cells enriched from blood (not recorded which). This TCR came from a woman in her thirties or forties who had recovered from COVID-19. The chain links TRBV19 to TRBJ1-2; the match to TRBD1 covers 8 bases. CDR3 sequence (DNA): TGTGCCAGTAGTACCCAGGGGGCCAACTATGGCTACACCTTC. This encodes CASSTQGANYGYTF.